This TCR beta chain stems from a study of cytotoxic CD8 clonotypes in ibrutinib-treated CLL. Whole-study results and caveats: Clonality increased with ibrutinib response but returned toward baseline at progression. Contraction or stability on treatment characterized the public clonotypes, which were uncommon.

For this clone: Its antigen is unknown.

Repertoires were generated with immunoSEQ multiplex PCR, while TCRdb's copy carries only in-frame clones and drops some. Here the sample spans 52,000 or so clones, 70% to 90% being singletons. The CDR3 contains 16 residues. Here the sequenced sample was PBMCs, taken after 24 months of ibrutinib treatment. The V gene is TRBV21-1, the J gene TRBJ2-3; TRBD2, the D gene given by the table, was not confirmed from the DNA. TRBV21-1 is a known pseudogene. The receptor comes from a human donor with chronic lymphocytic leukemia. CDR3 sequence (DNA): TGTGCCAGCAGCAAACAACCAGCGGGGTCGGGAGATACGCAGTATTTT. As protein: CASSKQPAGSGDTQYF.